This T cell receptor (beta chain) was sequenced during a study of synovial regulatory T cells in juvenile arthritis (dated by TCRdb to about 2015). For the wider study: Among sequenced patients, three were therapy-naive, one received methotrexate plus infliximab, about six received methotrexate, and one had no treatment information. The study compared the TCRbeta CDR3 repertoires of blood iaTreg cells, other blood Treg cells and synovial fluid Treg cells taken from matched patient samples. Effector T cell subsets were also sequenced in the study cohort for comparisons, but only blood and synovial fluid Treg cells are covered by the Treg dataset alone. TCR repertoire comparisons included Treg and Teff subsets from 10 or so JIA patients with active disease. What the research found in general, with its limitations: iaTreg TCR repertoires were largely private across patients and partially overlapped with synovial Teff and blood CPL repertoires. TCR diversity was lower in blood iaTreg cells than in other blood Treg cells, which is consistent with antigen-driven expansion. Synovial Treg cells shared more CDR3 sequences with iaTreg cells than with other blood Treg cells; Chao-Jaccard similarity confirmed closer relation.

Comment on this clone: Its target antigen remains unknown.

CDR1 and CDR2 are read off the germline V gene as KGHSH and LQKENI. The CDR3 covers 17 residues, taking in both the cysteine and the phenylalanine. Only the protein is available. The library was generated by the immunoSEQ multiplex PCR assay. TCRbeta CDR3 sequencing was performed by Adaptive Biotechnologies. As for the original processing: To assess repertoire similarity, the researchers used the Chao-modified Jaccard index along with median clonotype overlap taken from 200 random subsamples at equal sample size. The similarity analyses were run on either productive nucleotide sequences or amino acid sequences translated in silico. Repertoires were compared using hierarchical clustering with single linkage and t-SNE, both based on Chao-modified Jaccard distances. Repertoire diversity was measured with the Renyi index after sample size normalisation across a range of alpha values. As stored in TCRdb, this immuneACCESS dataset retains in-frame rearrangements with V and J assigned. A fraction of the clones does not appear; measured against another copy, unresolved V genes explain less than half of the discrepancy, and the remainder lacks a known reason. Clonal size and the V and J genes are those of that table, whereas D and trimming came from the DNA. This sample's table contains over 7,500 clones. The leading ten clones occupy roughly 0.69% of the sample.

The donors for the TCR repertoire analysis were some 11 juvenile idiopathic arthritis patients with active disease who had not reached inactive disease, of whom 3 were polyarticular and 8 were oligoarticular. The TCR-sequenced patients had a median age of approximately 10 years (range about 2.3-25) and median disease duration of roughly seven years (range 0.2-19.1). The samples used for TCR repertoire analysis were collected at two centres in Italy. Peripheral blood mononuclear cells were isolated using a Histopaque-1077 density gradient and were cryopreserved in around 90% FCS with around 10% DMSO.

Sequenced material: Treg cells from blood. The cell subset or site label here, explained by the study, means: remaining (HLA-DR-negative) circulating blood Treg cells. Here the chain combines TRBV18 and TRBJ2-1; lacking DNA, the TRBD2 call made by TCRdb goes unchecked. The receptor's source is a donor younger than 30 with juvenile idiopathic arthritis. The CDR3 protein sequence reads: CASSPPSRREINNEQFF.